This T cell receptor (beta chain) was observed in a study of response to subunit inactivated influenza vaccine. Overall study results and limits: Each seasonal flu vaccination may recruit only limited new T cells, authors suggested.

TCRdb analysed the RT-PCR reads with MiXCR anew, one entry per CDR3 protein. The profile shows about 180,000 distinct CDR3 sequences, about 10% of them singletons. This clonotype turned up a few times. Its antigen is still unknown. Sequenced material: CD8+ T cells sorted from PBMCs, taken roughly 24 months after vaccination. This TCR was recovered from a man aged 50 to 69 who received an inactivated influenza vaccine.

The DNA for the CDR3 is TGCGCCAGCAGCCAAGTCAGGGACAGCTACAATGAGCAGTTCTTC. Protein product: CASSQVRDSYNEQFF. The V call is TRBV4-1, the J call TRBJ2-1, with 7 nucleotides matching TRBD1. The CDR3 spans 15 residues. Trimming cost V 1 base and J 3 bases; bases outside gene matches: 3. The germline V gene encodes CDR1 MGHRA and CDR2 YSYEKL.